This T cell receptor beta chain appears in the sequencing data of a study of CD8+CD57+ T cells in acquired aplastic anemia. Genomic DNA acted as the template from which TCR beta VDJ combination and CDR3 sequence profiling were carried out. Via MiXCR, TCRdb re-called the reads, giving one row per CDR3 protein. The sample carries over 150,000 distinct CDR3 sequences, almost 50% recorded once. The CDR3 contains 16 residues. The V and J ends lost 5 bases and 9 bases respectively, with 20 bases between them. The germline CDR1 and CDR2 sequences are MNHEY and SMNVEV (reference sequence). Patients chosen for sequencing had CD8+CD57+ cells that had expanded, as shown by flow cytometry. Turning to this clonotype: A much bigger clone sits one base away, suggesting this may be a read error.

Input material: sorted CD4+, CD8+, or CD8+CD57+ T cells (not recorded which) from PBMCs. The TCR was taken from a human donor with aplastic anemia. This chain connects TRBV27 to TRBJ1-6, with unresolved D. CDR3 amino acids: CASSPGDGVVPSPLHF. The CDR3 DNA reads as TGTGCCAGCAGTCCCGGCGACGGGGTAGTTCCTTCACCCCTCCACTTT.